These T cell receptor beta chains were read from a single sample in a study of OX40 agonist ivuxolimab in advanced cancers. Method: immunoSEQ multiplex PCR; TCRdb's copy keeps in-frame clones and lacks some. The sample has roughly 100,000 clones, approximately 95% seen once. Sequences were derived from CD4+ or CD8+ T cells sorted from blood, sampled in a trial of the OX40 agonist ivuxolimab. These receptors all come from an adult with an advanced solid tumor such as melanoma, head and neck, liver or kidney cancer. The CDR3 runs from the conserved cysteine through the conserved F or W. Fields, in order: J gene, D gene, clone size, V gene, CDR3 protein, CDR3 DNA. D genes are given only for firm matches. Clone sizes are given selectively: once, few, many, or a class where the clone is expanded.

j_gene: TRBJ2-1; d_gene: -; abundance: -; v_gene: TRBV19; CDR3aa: CASSLGGLNNEQFF; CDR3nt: TGTGCCAGTAGCCTAGGAGGACTTAACAATGAGCAGTTCTTC
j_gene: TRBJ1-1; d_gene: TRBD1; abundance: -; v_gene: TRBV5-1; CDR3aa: CASSSSGGDRGTEAFF; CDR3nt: TGCGCCAGCAGCTCAAGTGGTGGGGACAGGGGGACTGAAGCTTTCTTT
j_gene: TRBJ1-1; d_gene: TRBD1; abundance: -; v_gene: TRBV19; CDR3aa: CASSIGGTGNTEAFF; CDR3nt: TGTGCCAGTAGTATTGGGGGGACAGGGAACACTGAAGCTTTCTTT
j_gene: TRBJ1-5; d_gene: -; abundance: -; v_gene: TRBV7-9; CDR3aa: CASSVLNQPQHF; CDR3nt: TGTGCCAGCAGCGTACTGAATCAGCCCCAGCATTTT
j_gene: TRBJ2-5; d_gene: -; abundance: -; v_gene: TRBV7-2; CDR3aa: CASSHPSTSYQETQYF; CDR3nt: TGTGCCAGCAGCCATCCCTCCACTTCTTACCAAGAGACCCAGTACTTC
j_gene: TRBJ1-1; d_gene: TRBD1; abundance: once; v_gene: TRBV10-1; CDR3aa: CASSSRGGRTEAFF; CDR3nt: TGCGCCAGCAGTTCTAGAGGGGGCAGGACTGAAGCTTTCTTT
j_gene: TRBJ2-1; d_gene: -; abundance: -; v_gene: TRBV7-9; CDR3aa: CALPGSYNEQFF; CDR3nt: TGTGCCCTCCCCGGGTCCTACAATGAGCAGTTCTTC
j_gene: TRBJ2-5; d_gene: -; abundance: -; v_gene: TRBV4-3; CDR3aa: CASSQGGGRGETQYF; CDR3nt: TGCGCCAGCAGCCAAGGAGGCGGGCGGGGAGAGACCCAGTACTTC
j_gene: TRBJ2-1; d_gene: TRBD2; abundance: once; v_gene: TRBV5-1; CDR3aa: CASSFGLAGGYNEQFF; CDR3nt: TGCGCCAGCAGCTTCGGACTAGCGGGGGGATACAATGAGCAGTTCTTC
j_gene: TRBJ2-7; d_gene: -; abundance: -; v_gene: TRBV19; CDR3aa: CASSIGGTLYEQYF; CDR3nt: TGTGCCAGTAGTATAGGAGGGACACTTTACGAGCAGTACTTC
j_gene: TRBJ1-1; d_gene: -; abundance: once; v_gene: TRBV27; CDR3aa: CASRRNTEAFF; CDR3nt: TGTGCCAGCAGAAGGAACACTGAAGCTTTCTTT
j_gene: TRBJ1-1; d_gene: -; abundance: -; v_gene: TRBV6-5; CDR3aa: CASSQGGTEAFF; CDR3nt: TGTGCCAGCAGTCAGGGTGGCACTGAAGCTTTCTTT
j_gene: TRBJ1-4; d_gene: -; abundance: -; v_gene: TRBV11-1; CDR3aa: CASSYSGTFNEKLFF; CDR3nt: TGTGCCAGCAGCTACTCCGGGACATTTAATGAAAAACTGTTTTTT
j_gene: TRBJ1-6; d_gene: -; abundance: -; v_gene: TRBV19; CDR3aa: CASSRATDFGSPLHF; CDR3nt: TGTGCCAGTAGCCGAGCGACAGACTTTGGTTCACCCCTCCACTTT
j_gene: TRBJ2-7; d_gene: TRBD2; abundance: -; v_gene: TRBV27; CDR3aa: CASSYAGGSSYEQYF; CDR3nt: TGTGCCAGCAGTTACGCGGGAGGGAGCTCCTACGAGCAGTACTTC
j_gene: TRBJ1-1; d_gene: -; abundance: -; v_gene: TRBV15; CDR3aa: CATSTAPVGNTEAFF; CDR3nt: TGTGCCACCAGCACAGCCCCGGTCGGGAACACTGAAGCTTTCTTT
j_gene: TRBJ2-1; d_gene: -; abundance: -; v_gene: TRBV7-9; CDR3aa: CASSRDLYNEQFF; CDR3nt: TGTGCCAGCAGCCGGGACCTCTACAATGAGCAGTTCTTC
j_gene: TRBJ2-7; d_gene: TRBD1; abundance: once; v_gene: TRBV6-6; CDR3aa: CAIGQGAHQGYEQYF; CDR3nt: TGTGCCATCGGACAGGGGGCGCATCAAGGATACGAGCAGTACTTC
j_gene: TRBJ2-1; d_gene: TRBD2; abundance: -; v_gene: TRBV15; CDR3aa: CATSRDAGVGHNEQFF; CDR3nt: TGTGCCACCAGCAGAGATGCGGGAGTGGGACACAATGAGCAGTTCTTC
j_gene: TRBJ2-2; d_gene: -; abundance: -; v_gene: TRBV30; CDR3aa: CALVPPGAFTGELFF; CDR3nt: TGTGCCTTAGTTCCACCGGGGGCATTCACCGGGGAGCTGTTTTTT
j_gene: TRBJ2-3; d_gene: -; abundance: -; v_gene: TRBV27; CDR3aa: CASSLNPRTLNTDTQYF; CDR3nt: TGTGCCAGCAGTTTGAATCCAAGGACTCTGAACACAGATACGCAGTATTTT
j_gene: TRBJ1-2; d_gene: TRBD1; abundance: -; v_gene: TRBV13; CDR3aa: CASSLGDRSPAGYTF; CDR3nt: TGTGCCAGCAGCTTGGGGGACAGGTCCCCTGCCGGCTACACCTTC
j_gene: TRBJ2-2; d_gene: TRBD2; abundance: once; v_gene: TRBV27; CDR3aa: CASSILAPLGSGELFF; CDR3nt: TGTGCCAGCAGTATACTAGCGCCCCTGGGGTCCGGGGAGCTGTTTTTT
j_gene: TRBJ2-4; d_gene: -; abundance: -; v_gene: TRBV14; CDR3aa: CASSPAQNIQYF; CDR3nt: TGTGCCAGCAGCCCTGCCCAAAACATTCAGTACTTC
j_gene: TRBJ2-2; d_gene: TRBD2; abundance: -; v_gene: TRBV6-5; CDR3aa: CASSPSGGNTGELFF; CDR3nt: TGTGCCAGCAGTCCTAGCGGGGGGAACACCGGGGAGCTGTTTTTT
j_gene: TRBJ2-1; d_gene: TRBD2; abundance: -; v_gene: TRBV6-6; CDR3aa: CASSLAGGPGNEQFF; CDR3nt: TGTGCCAGCAGCCTAGCGGGAGGGCCGGGGAATGAGCAGTTCTTC
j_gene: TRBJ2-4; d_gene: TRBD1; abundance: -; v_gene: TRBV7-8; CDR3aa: CASSSPTGGMGGNIQYF; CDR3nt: TGTGCCAGCAGCTCACCTACAGGGGGCATGGGCGGAAACATTCAGTACTTC
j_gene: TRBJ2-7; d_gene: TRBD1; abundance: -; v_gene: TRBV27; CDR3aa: CASRRTGLYEQYF; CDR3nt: TGTGCCAGCAGGCGGACAGGGTTGTACGAGCAGTACTTC
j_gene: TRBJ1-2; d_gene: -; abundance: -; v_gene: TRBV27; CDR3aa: CASSRGSDYGYTF; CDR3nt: TGTGCCAGCAGTAGGGGTTCCGACTATGGCTACACCTTC
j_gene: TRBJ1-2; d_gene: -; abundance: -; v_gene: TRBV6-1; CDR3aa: CASSLTEAGYTF; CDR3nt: TGTGCCAGCAGCCTTACAGAAGCCGGCTACACCTTC
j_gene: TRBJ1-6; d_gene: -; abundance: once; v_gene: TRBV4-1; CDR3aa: CASSQGTSPLHF; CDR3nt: TGCGCCAGCAGCCAAGGCACTTCACCCCTCCACTTT
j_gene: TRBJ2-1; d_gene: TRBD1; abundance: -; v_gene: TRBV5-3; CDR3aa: CARSTGTGGLEQFF; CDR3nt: TGTGCCAGAAGCACCGGGACAGGGGGCCTCGAGCAGTTCTTC
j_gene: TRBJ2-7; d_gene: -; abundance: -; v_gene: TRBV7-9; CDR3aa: CASSHAIGSSYEQYF; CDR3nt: TGTGCCAGCAGCCACGCCATTGGGAGCTCCTACGAGCAGTACTTC
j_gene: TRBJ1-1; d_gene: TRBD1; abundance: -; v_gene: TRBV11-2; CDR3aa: CASSLEGQGASNTEAFF; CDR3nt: TGTGCCAGCAGCTTAGAGGGGCAGGGGGCATCGAACACTGAAGCTTTCTTT
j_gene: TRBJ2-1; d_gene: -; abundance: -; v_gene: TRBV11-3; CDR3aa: CASSYDYNEQFF; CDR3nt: TGTGCCAGCAGCTATGATTACAATGAGCAGTTCTTC
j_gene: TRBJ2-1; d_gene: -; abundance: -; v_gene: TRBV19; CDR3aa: CASRGDSYSFYNEQFF; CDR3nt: TGTGCCAGTAGGGGTGACAGTTATTCATTCTACAATGAGCAGTTCTTC
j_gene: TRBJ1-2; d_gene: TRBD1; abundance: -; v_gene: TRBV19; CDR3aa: CASSTLKGQGFDGYTF; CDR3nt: TGTGCCAGTAGTACCCTAAAGGGACAGGGATTCGATGGCTACACCTTC
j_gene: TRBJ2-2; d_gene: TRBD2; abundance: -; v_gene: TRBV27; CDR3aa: CASSLEGTSNGELFF; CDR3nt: TGTGCCAGCAGTTTAGAAGGGACTAGCAACGGGGAGCTGTTTTTT
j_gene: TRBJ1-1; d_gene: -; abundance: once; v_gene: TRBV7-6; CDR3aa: CASSDGQNTEAFF; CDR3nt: TGTGCCAGCAGTGATGGACAGAACACTGAAGCTTTCTTT
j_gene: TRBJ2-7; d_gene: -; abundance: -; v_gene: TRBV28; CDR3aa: CASSFGTWAEQYF; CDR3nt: TGTGCCAGCAGTTTCGGGACTTGGGCCGAGCAGTACTTC
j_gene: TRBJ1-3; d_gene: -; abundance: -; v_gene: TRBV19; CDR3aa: CASTQGGEGGNTIYF; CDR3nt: TGTGCCAGTACGCAGGGCGGAGAGGGTGGAAACACCATATATTTT
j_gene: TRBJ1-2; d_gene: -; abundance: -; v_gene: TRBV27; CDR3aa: CASSLNGKADYGYTF; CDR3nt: TGTGCCAGCAGTTTGAACGGTAAGGCAGACTATGGCTACACCTTC
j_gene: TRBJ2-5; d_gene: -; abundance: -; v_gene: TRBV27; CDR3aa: CASSSSPTDRSRPQYF; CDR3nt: TGTGCCAGCAGTTCCTCCCCAACTGACAGGTCGCGACCTCAGTACTTC
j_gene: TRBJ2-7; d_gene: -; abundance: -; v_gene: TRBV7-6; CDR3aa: CTSSLGQGIEQYF; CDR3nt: TGTACCAGCAGCTTAGGACAAGGGATCGAGCAGTACTTC
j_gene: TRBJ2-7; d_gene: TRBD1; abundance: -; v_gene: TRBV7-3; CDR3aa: CASSQPGQGRGEQYF; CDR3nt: TGTGCCAGCAGTCAGCCGGGACAGGGGAGAGGCGAGCAGTACTTC
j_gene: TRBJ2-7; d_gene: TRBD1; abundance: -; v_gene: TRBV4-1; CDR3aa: CASSQAGQGGEQYF; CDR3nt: TGCGCCAGCAGCCAAGCGGGACAGGGTGGCGAGCAGTACTTC
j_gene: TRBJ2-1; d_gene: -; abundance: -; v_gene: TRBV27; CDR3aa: CASSLTVAGSSYNEQFF; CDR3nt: TGTGCCAGCAGTTTAACAGTGGCAGGCAGCTCCTACAATGAGCAGTTCTTC
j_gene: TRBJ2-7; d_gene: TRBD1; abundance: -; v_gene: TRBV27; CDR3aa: CASSPGGQGTYEQYF; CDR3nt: TGTGCCAGCAGTCCCGGCGGACAGGGCACCTACGAGCAGTACTTC
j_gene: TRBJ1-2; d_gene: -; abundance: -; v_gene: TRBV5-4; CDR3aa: CASSWGDGGYTF; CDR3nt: TGTGCCAGCAGCTGGGGTGACGGAGGCTACACCTTC
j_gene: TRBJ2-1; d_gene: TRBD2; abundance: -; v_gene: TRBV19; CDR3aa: CASSISGGIGYYNEQFF; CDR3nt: TGTGCCAGTAGTATTTCGGGGGGGATAGGCTACTACAATGAGCAGTTCTTC
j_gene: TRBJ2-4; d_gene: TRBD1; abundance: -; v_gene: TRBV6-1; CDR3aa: CASSATPQGVVGNIQYF; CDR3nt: TGTGCCAGCAGTGCAACCCCACAGGGGGTGGTGGGAAACATTCAGTACTTC
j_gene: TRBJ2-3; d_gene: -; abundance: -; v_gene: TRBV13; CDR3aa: CASSLPHTTDTDTQYF; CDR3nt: TGTGCCAGCAGCCTCCCGCATACGACAGACACAGATACGCAGTATTTT
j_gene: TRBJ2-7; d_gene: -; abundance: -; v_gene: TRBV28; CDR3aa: CASRYYQGTYEQYF; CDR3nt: TGTGCCAGCAGGTATTATCAGGGAACCTACGAGCAGTACTTC